The entry below gives a single T cell receptor (beta chain) sequence along with its context. Its specificity is not known. Researchers used the Oncomine TCR Beta short-read assay to sequence DNA from cultured CD4+ T cells. Cultured CD4+ T cells yielded the extracted genomic DNA. TCRdb independently ran MiXCR on the PCR reads; one entry per CDR3 protein. The sample consists of some 9,200 distinct CDR3 sequences, over 35% of them appearing once. This record comes from a study of vaccination and CD4 T cells after COVID-19. Per germline, CDR1 DFQATT and CDR2 SNEGSKA (reference sequence). V lost 5 bases and J 0 bases, leaving 11 bases between the germline ends. The CDR3 loop spans 14 amino acids. Treatment defined: approximately 9-day PBMC culture with coronavirus spike peptide pools or control peptides (ViraFEST assay). Before the COVID-19 pandemic (2011-2018), CD4+ T cells were obtained from the unexposed donor. About 1.8 million PBMCs per well were cultured with 10 IU/ml IL-2 and approximately 10 ug/ml peptide pools.

The TCR originated in a human donor in good health. The specimen sequenced was CD4+ T cells from blood, cultured in vitro. The chain combines TRBV20-1 with TRBJ2-1; D may be TRBD1 (6 bases). The CDR3 nucleotides are TGCAGTGCTTACGACAGGTTCTCCTACAATGAGCAGTTCTTC. Translation gives CSAYDRFSYNEQFF.